This is a list of T cell receptor beta chains from one sample in a study of T cells in Graves' hyperthyroidism and ophthalmopathy. TCRdb reprocessed the multiplex PCR reads via MiXCR and lists one record per CDR3 protein. The data contain about 160,000 distinct CDR3 sequences, about 9.4% of them singletons. The sequencing input was blood. The receptors were gathered from a woman aged 18-29 years with Graves' hyperthyroidism that later progressed to Graves' ophthalmopathy. Each CDR3 is given with its conserved first and last residue. The D gene is left open where the match is weak. A row's size may be missing; if present it is once, few, many or a size class.

V gene,CDR3 length,D gene,J gene,clone size,CDR3 protein,CDR3 DNA
TRBV7-9,12,NA,TRBJ1-5,many,CASSFPDGTQHF,TGTGCCAGCAGCTTCCCGGACGGAACCCAGCATTTT
TRBV6-1,13,NA,TRBJ1-4,many,CASRPATNEKLFF,TGTGCCAGCCGCCCGGCAACTAATGAAAAACTGTTTTTT
TRBV6-2/TRBV6-3,18,TRBD2,TRBJ2-3,many,CASSYGLAGGPVTDTQYF,TGTGCCAGCAGTTACGGGCTAGCGGGAGGGCCAGTCACAGATACGCAGTATTTT
TRBV30,13,TRBD1,TRBJ1-1,many,CAWSMTGGTEAFF,TGTGCCTGGAGTATGACAGGGGGTACTGAAGCTTTCTTT
TRBV2,15,NA,TRBJ2-7,many,CASSAMDYPSYEQYF,TGTGCCAGCAGCGCCATGGACTACCCCTCCTACGAGCAGTACTTC
TRBV4-1,17,NA,TRBJ1-5,few,CASSQDRAEYSNQPQHF,TGCGCCAGCAGCCAAGATCGGGCGGAATATAGCAATCAGCCCCAGCATTTT
TRBV28,17,TRBD1,TRBJ1-5,many,CASSLAGGRVSNQPQHF,TGTGCCAGCAGTTTGGCAGGGGGCAGGGTCAGCAATCAGCCCCAGCATTTT
TRBV18,14,NA,TRBJ2-3,few,CASSPPGLSDTQYF,TGTGCCAGCTCACCGCCCGGGCTTTCAGATACGCAGTATTTT
TRBV12-5,14,TRBD1,TRBJ2-1,many,CASGPGQGTDEQFF,TGTGCTAGTGGTCCGGGACAGGGTACAGATGAGCAGTTCTTC
TRBV11-2,15,TRBD2,TRBJ2-7,many,CASSPSGGPSYEQYF,TGTGCCAGCAGCCCAAGCGGGGGACCCTCCTACGAGCAGTACTTC
TRBV2,19,TRBD1,TRBJ2-7,many,CASSDDGDLTGGYSYEQYF,TGTGCCAGCAGTGATGATGGGGATCTGACAGGGGGGTACTCCTACGAGCAGTACTTC
TRBV2,18,NA,TRBJ1-2,many,CASRRRGPGRNWDYGYTF,TGTGCCAGCAGACGACGTGGGCCAGGGAGAAATTGGGACTATGGCTACACCTTC
TRBV2,14,NA,TRBJ2-1,many,CASTRGIAYNEQFF,TGTGCCAGCACGAGGGGGATCGCCTACAATGAGCAGTTCTTC
TRBV7-9,16,TRBD1,TRBJ2-5,many,CASSHQRDRGLETQYF,TGTGCCAGCAGCCATCAGAGGGACAGGGGGCTAGAGACCCAGTACTTC
TRBV12-3/TRBV12-4,15,NA,TRBJ1-5,many,CASSPDSTWNQPQHF,TGTGCCAGCAGTCCGGACTCGACATGGAATCAGCCCCAGCATTTT
TRBV20-1,12,TRBD1,TRBJ2-7,many,CSAKQGRNEQYF,TGCAGTGCTAAACAGGGGCGCAACGAGCAGTACTTC
TRBV19,14,NA,TRBJ2-7,few,CASKSGSENYEQYF,TGTGCCAGTAAGAGCGGTAGCGAGAACTACGAGCAGTACTTC
TRBV6-1,15,NA,TRBJ1-4,many,CASEMRGGSHEKLFF,TGTGCCAGCGAGATGCGCGGGGGCAGTCATGAAAAACTGTTTTTT
TRBV6-1,13,TRBD1,TRBJ2-1,many,CASRPGGFNEQFF,TGTGCCAGCAGACCAGGGGGTTTCAATGAGCAGTTCTTC
TRBV4-1,13,NA,TRBJ2-7,NA,CASSQVRNYEQYF,TGCGCCAGCAGCCAAGTACGGAACTACGAGCAGTACTTC
TRBV10-3,12,NA,TRBJ2-7,many,CAEKTEPYEQYF,TGTGCCGAAAAGACAGAACCCTACGAGCAGTACTTC
TRBV19,14,NA,TRBJ1-3,once,CASSIGSSFNTIYF,TGTGCCAGTAGTATTGGGTCCTCTTTTAACACCATATATTTT
TRBV28,15,NA,TRBJ2-7,many,CASSLRHGQTYEQYF,TGTGCCAGCAGTTTACGCCACGGGCAGACCTACGAGCAGTACTTC
TRBV27,13,NA,TRBJ1-1,many,CASSLSSDTEAFF,TGTGCCAGCAGTTTAAGTTCCGACACTGAAGCTTTCTTT
TRBV5-4,15,TRBD2,TRBJ2-7,NA,CASSPRVAGDYEQYF,TGTGCCAGCAGCCCCCGCGTAGCGGGGGACTACGAGCAGTACTTC
TRBV20-1,14,NA,TRBJ2-1,many,CSARVAPASHEQFF,TGCAGTGCTAGGGTAGCACCAGCGAGCCATGAGCAGTTCTTC
TRBV10-3,14,NA,TRBJ2-3,many,CAISGGRGTDTQYF,TGTGCCATCAGCGGGGGCCGAGGCACAGATACGCAGTATTTT
TRBV20-1,16,NA,TRBJ1-6,NA,CSATNPVSSYNSPLHF,TGCAGTGCTACCAACCCCGTGAGCTCCTATAATTCACCCCTCCACTTT
TRBV18,11,NA,TRBJ1-3,NA,CASTLRDTIYF,TGTGCCAGCACCCTGAGGGACACCATATATTTT
TRBV6-1,15,TRBD1,TRBJ1-5,many,CASSGTGGESQPQHF,TGTGCCAGCAGTGGAACAGGGGGCGAAAGTCAGCCCCAGCATTTT
TRBV20-1,19,TRBD2,TRBJ2-5,many,CSARDLRRGAPGPQETQYF,TGCAGTGCTAGAGATCTGAGGCGGGGGGCCCCCGGCCCGCAAGAGACCCAGTACTTC
TRBV20-1,14,NA,TRBJ2-7,many,CSARDGGQIYEQYF,TGCAGTGCTAGAGATGGGGGGCAAATTTACGAGCAGTACTTC
TRBV5-6,12,NA,TRBJ2-1,few,CASSLSDNEQFF,TGTGCCAGCAGCTTGAGCGACAATGAGCAGTTCTTC
TRBV30,14,TRBD2,TRBJ2-2,many,CAWSGLAGAGELFF,TGTGCCTGGAGCGGACTAGCGGGAGCCGGGGAGCTGTTTTTT
TRBV7-8,15,NA,TRBJ2-5,many,CASSRHGPWQETQYF,TGTGCCAGCAGCCGGCACGGGCCATGGCAAGAGACCCAGTACTTC
TRBV30,15,NA,TRBJ1-2,few,CAWSVKGGRLYGYTF,TGTGCCTGGAGTGTAAAGGGCGGACGGCTCTATGGCTACACCTTC
TRBV10-3,18,TRBD1,TRBJ2-6,NA,CAIRGDRVDSGGANVLTF,TGTGCCATCAGGGGGGACAGGGTTGACTCCGGTGGGGCCAACGTCCTGACTTTC
TRBV4-1,17,NA,TRBJ1-5,NA,CASSQDPGGALSQPQHF,TGCGCCAGCAGCCAGGACCCCGGAGGTGCCCTATCGCAGCCCCAGCATTTT
TRBV5-6,13,TRBD2,TRBJ2-1,NA,CASSLTSGDEQFF,TGTGCCAGCAGCTTGACTAGCGGCGATGAGCAGTTCTTC
TRBV7-8,14,TRBD1,TRBJ2-1,many,CASSEGQGLGEQFF,TGTGCCAGCAGCGAAGGACAGGGGTTGGGTGAGCAGTTCTTC
TRBV7-9,17,NA,TRBJ1-1,NA,CASSNEKSGTQNTEAFF,TGTGCCAGCAGCAACGAAAAAAGTGGGACACAGAACACTGAAGCTTTCTTT
TRBV7-9,16,NA,TRBJ1-1,many,CASSPEEQLANTEAFF,TGTGCCAGCAGCCCAGAGGAGCAGTTGGCGAACACTGAAGCTTTCTTT